The clone carrying this TCR beta chain has only a few counts. Its antigen is not identified. TCRdb reanalysed the 5' RACE reads using MiXCR and keeps one entry per CDR3 protein. The data contain approximately 410,000 distinct CDR3 sequences, less than 20% of them singletons. This sample is part of a study of identical twins. Study-wide points: There were fewer insertions in abundant cord blood beta clonotypes, but memory repertoires showed no such pattern.

The sequencing input was naive T cells sorted from blood. The origin of this receptor is a man over 45 in good health.

CDR3 in DNA: TGTGCCAGCAGTTACGAAGGACAGTATAATTCACCCCTCCACTTT. Translation: CASSYEGQYNSPLHF. This chain connects TRBV6-5 to TRBJ1-6, with D possibly matching TRBD1 (6 bases). Between the trimmed V and J ends, which lost 2 bases and 4 bases, there was a span of 9 bases. CDR3 length equals 15 residues. Germline V gives CDR1 MNHEY, CDR2 SVGAGI.